This T cell receptor (beta chain) was observed in a study of blood T cell repertoires in COVID-19. Generated by immunoSEQ multiplex PCR, the TCRdb table keeps only in-frame clones and is missing some. In the table there are some 340,000 clones, around 83% of which are singletons. Germline CDR1 is MNHEY and CDR2 is SVGAGI. The V segment lost 0 bases and the J segment 8 bases; nucleotides outside the gene matches: 5. The CDR3 is 15 amino acids. This clonotype was sampled from a man aged 25-45 years with active or convalescent COVID-19. The chain couples TRBV6-5 to TRBJ2-1; TRBD2 aligns across 9 bases. The sample comprised peripheral blood. The CDR3 reads CASSYSPLAGHEQFF. CDR3 nucleotide sequence: TGTGCCAGCAGTTACTCCCCACTAGCGGGCCATGAGCAGTTCTTC.